This passage covers 5 T cell receptor beta chains from one sample sequenced in a study of Ad26.COV2.S vaccination and SARS-CoV-2 variants. Assay used: immunoSEQ multiplex PCR; TCRdb lists only in-frame clones, some missing. The sample records approximately 400,000 clones, 92% being singletons. Material: peripheral blood, obtained after recovery from COVID-19. These receptors were obtained from a human donor who had recovered from COVID-19.

A word on this clone: Other DNA sequences in this specimen translate into the identical CDR3. The DNA of the CDR3 is TGTGCCAGCAGCCCCCTGACGAACACTGAAGCTTTCTTT. Encoded protein: CASSPLTNTEAFF. V is TRBV12-3 or TRBV12-4 and J is TRBJ1-1, with no clear D. V gave up 6 bases and J gave up 1 base, with 9 bases separating them. This CDR3 contains 13 residues.

The chain links TRBV27 to TRBJ2-7; D is possibly TRBD2 (7 bases). V was trimmed by 2 bases and J by 2 bases, leaving 16 bases between them. The CDR3 totals 16 residues. Germline V gene lookup returns CDR1 MNHEY and CDR2 SMNVEV (reference sequence). CDR3 sequence (DNA): TGTGCCAGCAGTTTAGGGGCTTGGGGGGGCCCCTACGAGCAGTACTTC. This gives the protein CASSLGAWGGPYEQYF.

This chain joins TRBV6-5 and TRBJ1-6; D is unresolved. Germline V gene data show CDR1 as MNHEY and CDR2 as SVGAGI. CDR3 length: 13 residues. V lost 7 bases and J 5 bases, leaving 9 bases between the germline ends. CDR3 loop: CASTNSDNSPLHF. The CDR3 bases are TGTGCCAGCACTAACAGCGATAATTCACCCCTCCACTTT.

This chain connects TRBV2 to TRBJ1-1; no clear D. Trimming stripped 3 bases from V and 7 bases from J, with 6 bases between. Per germline, CDR1 SNHLY and CDR2 FYNNEI. This CDR3 is 11 amino acids long. The CDR3 is CASSDVREAFF. The CDR3 nucleotides are TGTGCCAGCAGTGATGTCCGTGAAGCTTTCTTT.

This chain connects TRBV14 to TRBJ1-1, with no clear D. V was cut by 1 base and J by 11 bases, with 14 bases left in between. The germline V gene encodes CDR1 SGHDN and CDR2 FVKESK. The CDR3 totals 13 residues. The CDR3 here is CASSQVKGVAAFF. The CDR3 DNA sequence: TGTGCCAGCAGCCAAGTAAAAGGAGTGGCGGCTTTCTTT.